This is a list of T cell receptor beta chains from one sample in a study of cytomegalovirus exposure and HLA in healthy donors. Using immunoSEQ multiplex PCR, the repertoire was profiled, and TCRdb retains in-frame clones only, with some absent. The profile shows 150,000 to 200,000 clones, approximately 80% of them singletons. The sample consisted of PBMCs. The receptor source for this set is a man in his thirties or forties in good health and CMV-seropositive. Each CDR3 is given with its conserved first and last residue. A D gene is named only where the DNA matches it firmly. Size is omitted from some rows. Given values are once, few, many or a class for expanded clones.

TRBJ2-1,17,-,TRBD2,TRBV29-1,TGCAGCGTGGACGGGACTAGCGGGGGGTACTCCTACAATGAGCAGTTCTTC,CSVDGTSGGYSYNEQFF
TRBJ1-2,15,-,TRBD1,TRBV18,TGTGCCAGCTCACCGGTAACCGGGACAGGGTATGGCTACACCTTC,CASSPVTGTGYGYTF
TRBJ2-7,14,once,-,TRBV4-1,TGCGCCAGCAGCCAAGATTCCCAGTCCTACGAGCAGTACTTC,CASSQDSQSYEQYF
TRBJ2-3,15,-,TRBD2,TRBV27,TGTGCCAGCAGGACCGGACTAGCGGGAACAGATACGCAGTATTTT,CASRTGLAGTDTQYF
TRBJ2-3,18,-,-,TRBV7-9,TGTGCCAGCAGCTTAGCCCCCGGCGGCGGGTGGGGTACAGATACGCAGTATTTT,CASSLAPGGGWGTDTQYF
TRBJ2-1,14,-,TRBD2,TRBV28,TGTGCCAGCAGTACCTTAGCGGGGCCCAAGGTGCAGTTCTTC,CASSTLAGPKVQFF
TRBJ2-5,15,-,TRBD2,TRBV5-5,TGTGCCAGCAGCCGCGTCGGACTAGAGAAAGAGACCCAGTACTTC,CASSRVGLEKETQYF
TRBJ1-2,18,once,TRBD1,TRBV6-4,TGTGCCAGCAGGCGCACCCCGGGACAGGGGGCTAATAGGGGTGGCTACACCTTC,CASRRTPGQGANRGGYTF
TRBJ2-5,14,-,TRBD1,TRBV7-2,TGTGCCAGCAGCAACAGACAGGGCGGGGAGACCCAGTACTTC,CASSNRQGGETQYF
TRBJ1-3,17,few,-,TRBV5-3,TGTGCCAGAAGCTTGGTTATGTGGAGGGTCACAGGAAACACCATATATTTT,CARSLVMWRVTGNTIYF
TRBJ2-3,20,few,TRBD2,TRBV4-3,TGCGCCAGCAGCCAAGATCACCTAGCGGGGGGATTCCTTAGCACAGATACGCAGTATTTT,CASSQDHLAGGFLSTDTQYF
TRBJ2-5,12,few,TRBD1,TRBV4-1,TGCGCCAGCAGGCCAAGTCAGGGGGCCCAGTACTTC,CASRPSQGAQYF
TRBJ2-3,17,-,TRBD2,TRBV11-3,TGTGCCAGCAGCTTAGATATTACTAGCGGGCCTACAGATACGCAGTATTTT,CASSLDITSGPTDTQYF
TRBJ2-7,15,few,-,TRBV28,TGTGCCAGCAGTCCTGCCCCTGACTCCAGCTACGAGCAGTACTTC,CASSPAPDSSYEQYF
TRBJ2-1,17,-,TRBD2,TRBV4-2,TGTGCCAGCAGCCAAGTCCTCCTGAGCGGGAGGTCGCATGAGCAGTTCTTC,CASSQVLLSGRSHEQFF
TRBJ2-1,15,-,TRBD1,TRBV18,TGTGCCAGCTCACCACAGGGGGCGCGATCACATGAGCAGTTCTTC,CASSPQGARSHEQFF
TRBJ1-5,15,-,TRBD1,TRBV6-1,TGTGCCAGCACCCCGCCGACAGGGGGCAATCAGCCCCAGCATTTT,CASTPPTGGNQPQHF
TRBJ2-7,15,-,-,TRBV6-6,TGTGCCAGCAGTTGGGGGGACAGAACCTCCTACGAGCAGTACTTC,CASSWGDRTSYEQYF
TRBJ2-1,13,-,-,TRBV7-9,TGTGCCAGCAGCGACAGCTCCTACAATGAGCAGTTCTTC,CASSDSSYNEQFF
TRBJ2-7,14,few,TRBD2,TRBV6-6,TGTGCCAGCAGTCGGACTAGCGAGACGGGGGAGCAGTACTTC,CASSRTSETGEQYF
TRBJ2-7,13,-,-,TRBV7-9,TGTGCCAGCAGGGGCCTCCCGGGAGACGAGCAGTACTTC,CASRGLPGDEQYF
TRBJ1-4,15,-,-,TRBV9,TGTGCCAGCAGCGTAGTAGGGGAAGGGGTTGAAAAACTGTTTTTT,CASSVVGEGVEKLFF